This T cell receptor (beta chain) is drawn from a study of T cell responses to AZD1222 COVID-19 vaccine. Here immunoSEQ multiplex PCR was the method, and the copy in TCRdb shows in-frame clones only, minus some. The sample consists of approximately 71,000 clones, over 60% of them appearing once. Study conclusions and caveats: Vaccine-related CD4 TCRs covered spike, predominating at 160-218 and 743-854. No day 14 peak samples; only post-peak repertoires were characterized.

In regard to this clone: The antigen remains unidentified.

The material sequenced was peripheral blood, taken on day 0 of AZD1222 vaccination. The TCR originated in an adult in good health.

As DNA, the CDR3 is TGCGCCAGCAGCCAAGAGGGGGCTCGCAATCAGCCCCAGCATTTT. It translates to CASSQEGARNQPQHF. The chain is built from TRBV4-1 and TRBJ1-5; D is possibly TRBD1 (6 bases). Germline CDR1 and CDR2: MGHRA and YSYEKL. Trimming removed 0 bases from V and 2 bases from J, with 8 bases in between. This CDR3 spans 15 amino acids.